This T cell receptor (beta chain) was obtained from a study of response to subunit inactivated influenza vaccine. Whole-study findings and limits: The authors offered the suggestion that each seasonal influenza vaccination recruits few new T cells.

This clonotype has more than one count but fewer than ten. Its specificity is unknown. The germline CDR1 and CDR2 sequences are LGHNA and YSLEER. This CDR3 region has 16 residues. With 0 bases removed from V and 0 bases from J, the gap between germline ends came to 9 bases. TCRdb redid the calling of the RT-PCR reads with MiXCR, one entry per CDR3 protein. This table has about 830,000 distinct CDR3 sequences, around a sixth appearing once. The gene calls are TRBV4-3 and TRBJ2-4, with TRBD1 as a possible D gene (5 bases). This sequence originates from a man aged 45 to 65 who received an inactivated influenza vaccine. The specimen was PBMCs from blood, collected roughly 5 days after vaccination. CDR3 amino acids: CASSQERQLAKNIQYF. Written as DNA, the CDR3 is TGCGCCAGCAGCCAAGAGAGACAGCTAGCCAAAAACATTCAGTACTTC.